The 23 T cell receptor beta chains below come from one sample, sequenced in a study of post-analysis software for immune sequencing data. General study findings and limits: Among a handful of TRBV segments more frequent in patients than controls were TRBV5-6, TRBV5-1 and TRBV20-1.

Each TCR beta cDNA library carried unique molecular identifiers. A single record per CDR3 protein comes from TCRdb applying MiXCR to the PCR reads. The data show about 200,000 distinct CDR3 sequences, 25% to 35% seen once. No cognate antigen is known for these TCRs. Sample: blood. All receptors derive from a girl aged 2-17 years with multiple sclerosis.

This clonotype was seen repeatedly, ten times or more. The genes are TRBV5-1 and TRBJ2-7; D is unresolved. The germline gives CDR1 SGHRS, CDR2 YFSETQ. Between the trimmed V and J ends, which lost 2 bases and 2 bases, there was a span of 8 bases. This CDR3 region has 13 residues. The CDR3, as DNA: TGCGCCAGCAGCTTAACCTACACCTACGAGCAGTACTTC. It encodes CASSLTYTYEQYF.

This clonotype was detected ten times or more. V is TRBV28 and J is TRBJ2-7, with a possible D match to TRBD2 (6 bases). Germline V CDR1 and CDR2: MDHEN, SYDVKM. This CDR3 spans 16 amino acids. V was trimmed by 6 bases and J by 5 bases, leaving 23 bases between them. This CDR3 is CASREKGPGRRNEQYF. The CDR3 DNA reads as TGTGCCAGCAGGGAAAAAGGGCCAGGGAGGCGCAACGAGCAGTACTTC.

The gene calls are TRBV29-1 and TRBJ2-5; D is possibly TRBD1 or TRBD2 (5 bases each). Trimming took 6 bases from V and 5 from J, leaving 19 bases between them. The CDR3 has 14 residues. CDR1 and CDR2 (germline): SQVTM, ANQGSEA. The CDR3 reads CSVGPGTAQETQYF. The CDR3 nucleotides read TGCAGCGTGGGCCCCGGGACCGCTCAGGAGACCCAGTACTTC.

About this clonotype: This may be a read error: a much more frequent sequence differs by one nucleotide. This sequence joins TRBV4-1 and TRBJ2-1; the D is unclear. Trimming stripped 0 bases from V and 10 bases from J, with 16 bases between. CDR3 size: 15 residues. Germline V lookup: CDR1 MGHRA, CDR2 YSYEKL. CDR3 bases: TGCGCCAGCAGCCAAGATGATGCGACAATCTACGAGCAGTTCTTC. Translated, it gives CASSQDDATIYEQFF.

The chain links TRBV10-3 to TRBJ2-6; D unresolved. The V and J ends lost 4 bases and 2 bases respectively, with 9 bases between them. Per germline, CDR1 ENHRY and CDR2 SYGVKD. The CDR3 runs to 15 residues. This CDR3 is CAISVWETGANVLTF. The CDR3 bases are TGTGCCATCAGTGTCTGGGAAACTGGGGCCAACGTCCTGACTTTC.

Notes on this clonotype: This sequence may be a read error, since a much larger clone differs from it by one base. V is TRBV20-1 and J is TRBJ1-6, with D uncertain. V gave up 5 bases and J gave up 9 bases, with 14 bases separating them. Germline CDR1 is DFQATT and CDR2 is SNEGSKA (reference sequence). This CDR3 has 13 amino acids. The CDR3 DNA sequence: TGCAGTGCTCGGGCCAGAAGTAGTTCACCCCTCCACTTT. Its protein is CSARARSSSPLHF.

This clonotype was observed a handful of times. The chain has TRBV29-1 and TRBJ2-2; 7 bases agree with TRBD1. Losses at the gene ends were 3 bases for V and 3 bases for J; bases not matched to a gene: 4. Germline V gene data show CDR1 as SQVTM and CDR2 as ANQGSEA. The CDR3 is 14 residues long. CDR3 sequence reads: CSVDGQGDTGELFF. The CDR3 DNA reads as TGCAGCGTTGATGGGCAGGGGGACACCGGGGAGCTGTTTTTT.

A remark on this clonotype: An end of the junction differs from the germline gene, which may be a read error. The genes are TRBV20-1 and TRBJ2-1; TRBD2 is a possible D gene (5 bases). The CDR3 consists of 12 residues. The germline V gene has CDR1 DFQATT and CDR2 SNEGSKA (reference sequence). CDR3: CRARGIAYEQFF. In DNA form, the CDR3 reads TGCAGGGCTAGAGGGATAGCCTATGAGCAGTTCTTC.

The rearrangement joins TRBV5-1 to TRBJ1-4, with a weak D call TRBD1 (6 bases). The CDR3 contains 15 residues. Trimming took 4 bases from V and 4 from J, leaving 14 bases between them. Germline V gene sequence: CDR1 SGHRS, CDR2 YFSETQ. The CDR3, as DNA: TGCGCCAGCAGCACGCAGGGGAATATTAATGAAAAACTGTTTTTT. Residues: CASSTQGNINEKLFF. The complete variable domain, with remaining parts taken from reference TRBV5-1 and TRBJ1-4, reads KAGVTQTPRYLIKTRGQQVTLSCSPISGHRSVSWYQQTPGQGLQFLFEYFSETQRNKGNFPGRFSGRQFSNSRSEMNVSTLELGDSALYLCASSTQGNINEKLFFGSGTQLSVL.

The rearrangement uses TRBV6-1 and TRBJ2-7; D not certain. The CDR3 has 16 residues. V shed 4 bases and J shed 2 bases, with 18 bases lying between them. Germline loops: CDR1 MNHNS, CDR2 SASEGT. The CDR3 sequence is CASSVEDRRNPYEQYF. Written as DNA, the CDR3 is TGTGCCAGCAGTGTAGAGGACCGCCGAAACCCCTACGAGCAGTACTTC.

This clonotype has a handful of counts. V gene TRBV14 combines with J gene TRBJ2-5, with D hard to call. CDR1 is SGHDN, CDR2 FVKESK, per germline. The length of the CDR3 is 13 residues. V was cut by 1 base and J by 1 base, with 4 bases left in between. In DNA form, the CDR3 reads TGTGCCAGCAGCCAAGGGGCCCAAGAGACCCAGTACTTC. It translates to CASSQGAQETQYF.

The gene calls are TRBV11-2 and TRBJ2-7, with TRBD1 matching over 9 bases. Germline V gene lookup returns CDR1 SGHAT and CDR2 FQNNGV. The CDR3 is 14 residues long. With 3 bases clipped from V and 7 bases from J, the junction kept 7 bases outside the gene matches. CDR3 in DNA: TGTGCCAGCAGCTTCGGACAGGGGATGGGGGAGCAGTACTTC. The encoded protein is CASSFGQGMGEQYF.

This clonotype was seen only a few times. The chain joins TRBV3-1 to TRBJ1-2, with 10 bases identical to TRBD1. CDR3 length equals 16 residues. Unmatched junction bases numbered 9, after V lost 0 bases and J lost 8 bases. Germline assignment: CDR1 LGHDT and CDR2 YNNKEL (reference sequence). Written as DNA, the CDR3 is TGTGCCAGCAGCCAAGATCCGGGACAGGGGAGAGGAGGCTACACCTTC. Translated: CASSQDPGQGRGGYTF. Together with reference TRBV3-1 and TRBJ1-2, the CDR3 gives the full variable domain: DTAVSQTPKYLVTQMGNDKSIKCEQNLGHDTMYWYKQDSKKFLKIMFSYNNKELIINETVPNRFSPKSPDKAHLNLHINSLELGDSAVYFCASSQDPGQGRGGYTFGSGTRLTVV.

Ten or more counts support this clonotype. The V gene is TRBV6-5, the J gene TRBJ1-6; D call uncertain. The V and J ends lost 0 bases and 9 bases respectively, with 6 bases between them. Per the germline V gene, CDR1 is MNHEY and CDR2 is SVGAGI. The CDR3 loop spans 13 amino acids. Here the CDR3 reads CASSYSFGSPLHF. CDR3 bases: TGTGCCAGCAGTTACTCTTTCGGTTCACCCCTCCACTTT.

This chain uses TRBV12-3 or TRBV12-4 with TRBJ2-7; 7 nucleotides agree with TRBD2. This CDR3 has 14 amino acids. V was clipped by 5 bases and J by 3 bases; unmatched bases: 7. This CDR3 reads CASSPTSDNYEQYF. CDR3 in DNA: TGTGCCAGCAGTCCAACTAGCGACAACTACGAGCAGTACTTC.

The chain uses TRBV29-1 and TRBJ2-1; TRBD2 matches at 14 bases. This CDR3 has 18 amino acids. J was trimmed by 5 bases and V by 1 base; bases with no gene match: 10. Germline values: CDR1 SQVTM, CDR2 ANQGSEA. CDR3 bases: TGCAGCGTTGAAGGGAGACTAGCGGGAGGGCTGCAACACAATGAGCAGTTCTTC. It codes for CSVEGRLAGGLQHNEQFF.

This clonotype was counted between two and nine times. Here the CDR3 reads CASSFDRSNEQFF. Written as DNA, the CDR3 is TGCGCCAGCAGCTTCGACAGGTCTAATGAGCAGTTCTTC. V usage is TRBV5-1 and J usage is TRBJ2-1; D might be TRBD1 (6 bases). Per the germline V gene, CDR1 is SGHRS and CDR2 is YFSETQ. Trimming shortened V by 2 bases and J by 7 bases, and 10 bases separated the two germline ends. This CDR3 is 13 amino acids long.

This chain connects TRBV12-3 or TRBV12-4 to TRBJ1-1; D unclear. V lost 0 bases and J 2 bases, leaving 10 bases between the germline ends. CDR3 size: 15 residues. The CDR3 DNA follows: TGTGCCAGCAGTTTAGCTGGTAGGCCAAACACTGAAGCTTTCTTT. Translated: CASSLAGRPNTEAFF.

This clonotype was counted at least ten times. The chain employs TRBV4-1 and TRBJ2-1; tentatively, D is TRBD2 (5 bases). CDR1 is MGHRA and CDR2 is YSYEKL in the germline V gene. This CDR3 region has 15 residues. Trimming stripped 1 base from V and 4 bases from J, with 11 bases between. DNA for the CDR3: TGCGCCAGCAGCCAAGCTACCGGGATTTACAATGAGCAGTTCTTC. This translates into CASSQATGIYNEQFF.

The table lists this clonotype with many counts. The gene calls are TRBV2 and TRBJ1-2; TRBD1 matches at 8 bases. The CDR3 spans 17 residues. Germline V gene lookup returns CDR1 SNHLY and CDR2 FYNNEI. Trimming took 6 bases from V and 1 from J; bases not matched to a gene: 13. The CDR3 DNA reads TGTGCCAGCAGCTCGAGACAGGGGAACCCGTTTAACTATGGCTACACCTTC. Translating it yields CASSSRQGNPFNYGYTF.

The chain carries TRBV10-3 and TRBJ1-5; 10 positions match TRBD1. The CDR3 is made up of 14 amino acids. CDR1 is ENHRY, CDR2 SYGVKD, per germline. V dropped 10 bases and J dropped 5; count of bases not matched to a gene: 8. CDR3 coding DNA: TGTGCCAGCGCCGGGACAGGGGCCCATCAGCCCCAGCATTTT. Its translation: CASAGTGAHQPQHF.

This clonotype occurred many times. V and J are TRBV5-1 and TRBJ2-5; D possibly corresponds to TRBD1 (5 bases). The CDR3 is 17 amino acids. V was cut by 1 base and J by 7 bases, with 23 bases left in between. Germline-derived CDR1 and CDR2 are SGHRS and YFSETQ. The CDR3 DNA reads as TGCGCCAGCAGCTTGTACCCCCCGGCAGGGTCAATGGGGACCCAGTACTTC. Its protein is CASSLYPPAGSMGTQYF.

This clonotype was seen repeatedly, ten times or more. The genes are TRBV7-2 and TRBJ2-3; D is undetermined. The CDR3 totals 13 residues. The V end was cut by 2 bases, the J end by 6 bases, with 9 bases between. The germline V gene encodes CDR1 SGHTA and CDR2 FQGNSA. The CDR3 DNA follows: TGTGCCAGCAGCTTATTTGAAGGCGATACGCAGTATTTT. Protein product: CASSLFEGDTQYF.